These 11 T cell receptor beta chains were sequenced from one sample in a study of blood T cells in healthy people across ages. Primed by a sample-barcoded 5' primer and a J-beta primer mix, a second PCR proceeded for roughly 6 to 12 cycles. TCRdb called the 5' RACE reads again in MiXCR, with one record for every CDR3 protein. The table includes under 1 million distinct CDR3 sequences, 40% to 50% detected once. Sequencing input: blood. The receptors originated from a man aged 55 to 70 in good health.

This chain links TRBV7-9 with TRBJ2-1, with 9 bases fitting TRBD1. The CDR3 runs to 14 residues. The V and J ends lost 5 bases and 9 bases, in that order; junction bases with no gene match: 8. Germline loops: CDR1 SEHNR, CDR2 FQNEAQ (reference sequence). As DNA, the CDR3 is TGTGCCAGCAGCCTCCGGGACAGGGTTCCTGAGCAGTTCTTC. It specifies CASSLRDRVPEQFF.

This sequence joins TRBV14 and TRBJ1-2; possibly TRBD1 for D (6 bases). The CDR3 sequence is 14 residues long. The germline CDR1 and CDR2 sequences are SGHDN and FVKESK. V shed 4 bases and J shed 7 bases, with 16 bases lying between them. DNA for the CDR3: TGTGCCAGCAGCCTGGCCAGGGGAGAAGCTGGCTACACCTTC. Encoded protein: CASSLARGEAGYTF.

The rearrangement uses TRBV20-1 and TRBJ1-2; D is ambiguous. Germline V CDR1 and CDR2: DFQATT, SNEGSKA (reference sequence). Trimming removed 5 bases at V and 7 bases at J, with 20 bases between. The CDR3 loop spans 14 amino acids. The DNA of the CDR3 is TGCAGTGCTCATCCTTATACGGTATTCAGTGGCTACACCTTC. This sequence encodes CSAHPYTVFSGYTF.

The table lists this clonotype with a few counts. CDR3 nucleotide sequence: TGCGCCAGCAGCCAAAGCCGGGGGGATGGCTACACCTTC. This gives the protein CASSQSRGDGYTF. The chain joins TRBV4-3 to TRBJ1-2, with D perhaps matching TRBD1 (5 bases). CDR1 and CDR2 (germline): LGHNA, YSLEER. Trimming shortened V by 2 bases and J by 6 bases, and 10 bases separated the two germline ends. The CDR3 spans 13 residues.

This clonotype showed up just a few times. The genes are TRBV6-2 or TRBV6-3 and TRBJ2-3; D is undetermined. This CDR3 has 13 residues. Trimming took off 6 bases at V and 5 bases at J, with 12 bases between the two ends. Germline CDR1 reads MNHEY; CDR2 reads SVGEGT. CDR3 coding DNA: TGTGCCAGCAGAACCAGACTCGAAGATACGCAGTATTTT. It specifies CASRTRLEDTQYF.

The chain carries TRBV7-8 and TRBJ2-7, with 10 bases fitting TRBD1. Germline assignment: CDR1 SGHVS and CDR2 FQNEAQ. J lost 7 bases, V lost 2 bases, and 17 bases had no gene match. There are 18 residues in the CDR3. The CDR3 protein is CASSLSYELRQGAWEQYF. CDR3 bases: TGTGCCAGCAGCTTAAGTTACGAGTTGAGACAGGGGGCATGGGAGCAGTACTTC.

The chain carries TRBV20-1 and TRBJ2-1; D ambiguous. With 1 base removed from V and 6 bases from J, the gap between germline ends came to 7 bases. The CDR3 contains 12 residues. CDR1 is DFQATT, CDR2 SNEGSKA, per germline (reference sequence). In nucleotides, the CDR3 is TGCAGTGCTAGAGCAGCCCGCAATGAGCAGTTCTTC. Residues: CSARAARNEQFF.

The chain links TRBV4-3 to TRBJ1-4; 9 bases map to TRBD1. J gave up 5 bases and V 0 bases, and 4 bases lay outside the gene matches. CDR1 LGHNA and CDR2 YSLEER come from the germline V gene. CDR3 size: 16 residues. The DNA for the CDR3 is TGCGCCAGCAGCCAAGATCCCGGGACAGGGAATGAAAAACTGTTTTTT. It is translated as CASSQDPGTGNEKLFF.

The table lists this clonotype with a few counts. The chain combines TRBV15 with TRBJ2-5; tentative D call: TRBD1 (6 bases). The J call may not be correct, given that the DNA end is closer to TRBJ2-7. From germline, CDR1 is LNHNV and CDR2 YYDKDF (reference sequence). The CDR3 contains 13 residues. The CDR3 is CATSRETGYEQYF. CDR3 bases: TGTGCCACCAGCAGGGAAACAGGGTACGAGCAGTACTTC.

This clonotype was detected only once. The gene calls are TRBV7-9 and TRBJ1-4; perhaps TRBD1 as D (5 bases). Trimming cost V 5 bases and J 12 bases, with 13 bases left between them. The CDR3 totals 12 residues. Germline loops: CDR1 SEHNR, CDR2 FQNEAQ (reference sequence). Written as DNA, the CDR3 is TGTGCCAGCAGCGCAGAGGTGGGGGAACTGTTTTTT. Its translation is CASSAEVGELFF.

In this sample, this clonotype turned up a few times. The DNA of the CDR3 is TGCAGTGCTAAGACCGAGACAGGAGCGACCCAGTACTTC. It yields the protein CSAKTETGATQYF. The chain employs TRBV20-1 and TRBJ2-5, with D possibly being TRBD1 (6 bases). The CDR3 is made up of 13 amino acids. The V end lost 4 bases, the J end lost 7 bases, and 16 bases lay between the germline ends. Germline V gene sequence: CDR1 DFQATT, CDR2 SNEGSKA (reference sequence).